This T cell receptor (beta chain) was retrieved from a study of T cells expressing NK-cell markers. Study at large: It was sorted CD3+CD56-NKG2C+, CD3+CD56+NKG2C- and CD3+CD56+NKG2C+ T cells that provided the TCR beta repertoires.

Researchers built TCR beta cDNA using 5'RACE template switching with UMIs. From the 5' RACE reads, TCRdb lists one entry per CDR3 protein and no DNA. This specimen shows 300,000 to 450,000 distinct CDR3 sequences; the ten leading clones hold around 4.9%. The CDR3 contains 15 residues. The germline gives CDR1 SGHTA, CDR2 FQGTGA. The sequencing input was blood T cells: a sorted CD56 or NKG2C T cell subset, CD4+ or CD8+ T cells, or bulk PBMC T cells (not recorded which). The receptor's source is a man aged 18-69 years in good health. V usage is TRBV7-3 and J usage is TRBJ2-5; the TCRdb call, TRBD1, lacks DNA for checking. The chain's CDR3 is CASSLTPGPSQTQYF. Together with reference TRBV7-3 and TRBJ2-5, the CDR3 gives the full variable domain: GAGVSQTPSNKVTEKGKYVELRCDPISGHTALYWYRQSLGQGPEFLIYFQGTGAADDSGLPNDRFFAVRPEGSVSTLKIQRTERGDSAVYLCASSLTPGPSQTQYFGPGTRLLVL.